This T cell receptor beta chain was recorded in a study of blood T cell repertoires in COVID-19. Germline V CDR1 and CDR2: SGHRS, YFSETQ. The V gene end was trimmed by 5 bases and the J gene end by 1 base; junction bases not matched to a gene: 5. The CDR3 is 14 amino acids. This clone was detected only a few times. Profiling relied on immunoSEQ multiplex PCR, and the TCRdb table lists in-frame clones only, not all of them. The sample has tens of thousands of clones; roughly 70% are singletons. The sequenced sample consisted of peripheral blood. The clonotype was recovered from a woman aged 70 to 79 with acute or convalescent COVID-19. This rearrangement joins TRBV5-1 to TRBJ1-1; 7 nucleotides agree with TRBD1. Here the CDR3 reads CASSAGQTNTEAFF. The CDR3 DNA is TGCGCCAGCAGTGCGGGACAGACGAACACTGAAGCTTTCTTT.